The present T cell receptor beta chain was sequenced within a study of pediatric ulcerative colitis. The blood sample was taken during the colonoscopy visit. Germline CDR1 is MNHNY and CDR2 is SVGAGI (reference sequence). V shed 8 bases and J shed 1 base, with 14 bases lying between them. This CDR3 spans 14 amino acids. Profiled with immunoSEQ multiplex PCR; TCRdb holds only in-frame clones, not every one. This repertoire shows tens of thousands of clones, around 80% found once; its top ten account for around 4.3%. Sequencing was done on a sample of blood. The V and J genes are TRBV6-6 and TRBJ1-1; TRBD1 might be the D (5 bases). The clonotype was recovered from a boy under 18 with severe ulcerative colitis. DNA of the CDR3: TGTGCCAGCCACGTCGGGGGGAGGAACACTGAAGCTTTCTTT. It specifies CASHVGGRNTEAFF.